The 25 T cell receptor beta chains reported below all come from one sample, sequenced in a study of blood T cell repertoires in COVID-19. TCRdb keeps only in-frame clones here, not all; method: immunoSEQ multiplex PCR. This table holds roughly 110,000 clones, under 95% found once. Sequenced: peripheral blood. Receptors originate from a woman aged 30 to 39 with acute or convalescent COVID-19.

A word on this clone: The germline gene is not matched at one end of the junction; a read error may be the cause. This chain links TRBV7-7 with TRBJ2-2; 11 bases align to TRBD2. This CDR3 contains 17 residues. Germline-derived CDR1 and CDR2 are SSHAT and FNYEAQ (reference sequence). The CDR3 region is CASSLAAGLADTGELFF. CDR3 nucleotides: TGTGCTAGCAGCTTAGCGGCGGGACTAGCGGACACCGGGGAGCTGTTTTTT. The full variable domain, completed using reference TRBV7-7 and TRBJ2-2, is GAGVSQSPRYKVTKRGQDVTLRCDPISSHATLYWYQQALGQGPEFLTYFNYEAQPDKSGLPSDRFSAERPEGSISTLTIQRTEQRDSAMYRCASSLAAGLADTGELFFGEGSRLTVL.

The rearrangement links TRBV7-2 to TRBJ1-3; D remains unclear. Germline V CDR1 and CDR2: SGHTA, FQGNSA. CDR3 length equals 14 residues. Trimming took off 1 base at V and 0 bases at J, with 4 bases between the two ends. The CDR3 coding sequence is TGTGCCAGCAGCTTAGACATCTCTGGAAACACCATATATTTT. Protein sequence: CASSLDISGNTIYF.

The chain has TRBV2 and TRBJ1-5, with 8 bases matching TRBD1. Germline V lookup: CDR1 SNHLY, CDR2 FYNNEI. The CDR3 contains 16 residues. Germline trimming cut 8 bases from V and 5 bases from J; bases unmatched to any gene: 14. The CDR3 loop is CASEAEDRAFHQPQHF. The CDR3 DNA follows: TGTGCCAGCGAAGCAGAGGACAGGGCCTTCCATCAGCCCCAGCATTTT.

J is TRBJ2-5 and V is TRBV4-2; 10 bases align to TRBD2. Germline V gives CDR1 LGHNA, CDR2 YNFKEQ. This CDR3 is 17 amino acids long. The ends lost 0 bases at V and 2 bases at J; junction bases unmatched: 6. CDR3 loop: CASSQESPLAGQETQYF. The DNA of the CDR3 is TGTGCCAGCAGCCAAGAAAGTCCACTAGCGGGACAAGAGACCCAGTACTTC.

J is TRBJ2-5 and V is TRBV2; 9 bases are a match to TRBD1. V lost 11 bases to trimming and J lost 7 bases; unmatched junction nucleotides: 5. CDR1 is SNHLY and CDR2 is FYNNEI in the germline V gene. This CDR3 is 11 amino acids long. The CDR3: CAGWTGVTQYF. The CDR3 nucleotides read TGTGCCGGATGGACAGGGGTGACCCAGTACTTC.

Remarks on this clone: Other nucleotide sequences in the sample specify the same CDR3. The chain employs TRBV30 and TRBJ1-5; TRBD1 matches 7 bases. The V gene end was trimmed by 0 bases and the J gene end by 6 bases; junction bases not matched to a gene: 2. The CDR3 totals 13 residues. CDR1 is GTSNPN and CDR2 is SVGIG in the germline V gene (reference sequence). CDR3 amino acids: CAWSVQGGQPQHF. The CDR3 DNA reads as TGTGCCTGGAGTGTGCAGGGGGGTCAGCCCCAGCATTTT.

The CDR3 DNA sequence: TGTGCCAGTAGTACCCAGGGGGGACCGCGCACAGATACGCAGTATTTT. Amino acids: CASSTQGGPRTDTQYF. J is TRBJ2-3 and V is TRBV19; D is possibly TRBD1 (7 bases). The germline gives CDR1 LNHDA, CDR2 SQIVND (reference sequence). CDR3 length equals 16 residues. Trimming took 4 bases from V and 1 from J, leaving 15 bases between them.

The chain links TRBV6-4 to TRBJ1-4, with 9 bases fitting TRBD1. Looked up from germline, CDR1 is MRHNA and CDR2 is SNTAGT. CDR3 size: 16 residues. Germline trimming cut 5 bases from V and 5 bases from J; bases unmatched to any gene: 9. CDR3 nucleotide sequence: TGTGCCAGCAGTTTGGGATCCGGGACAGGGAATGAAAAACTGTTTTTT. It yields the protein CASSLGSGTGNEKLFF.

This chain joins TRBV6-5 and TRBJ2-7; D might be TRBD2 (5 bases). Trimming took off 4 bases at V and 6 bases at J, with 13 bases between the two ends. Germline V gene data show CDR1 as MNHEY and CDR2 as SVGAGI. The CDR3 totals 13 residues. The chain's CDR3 is CASSSTSRREQYF. The CDR3 bases are TGTGCCAGCAGTTCCACTAGTCGGCGCGAGCAGTACTTC.

J is TRBJ1-6 and V is TRBV11-3, with 8 bases lining up with TRBD1. V shed 5 bases, J shed 9 bases, and the junction held 9 bases outside the gene matches. Germline CDR1 SGHNT, CDR2 YENEEA. The CDR3 totals 15 residues. The CDR3: CASSPRTGRVSPLHF. CDR3 DNA: TGTGCCAGCAGCCCCCGGACAGGGAGAGTTTCACCCCTCCACTTT.

This chain joins TRBV27 and TRBJ1-1; 7 bases are a match to TRBD1. The CDR3 spans 13 residues. Losses at the gene ends were 0 bases for V and 6 bases for J; bases not matched to a gene: 1. CDR1 is MNHEY and CDR2 is SMNVEV in the germline V gene (reference sequence). CDR3 coding DNA: TGTGCCAGCAGTTTATCGACAGGGTCTGAAGCTTTCTTT. Translating it yields CASSLSTGSEAFF.

The table lists this clone with a few counts. The chain couples TRBV27 to TRBJ1-5, with unresolved D. CDR3 size: 14 residues. Germline V gene data show CDR1 as MNHEY and CDR2 as SMNVEV (reference sequence). Trimming shortened V by 1 base and J by 5 bases, and 9 bases separated the two germline ends. In DNA form, the CDR3 reads TGTGCCAGCAGTTTATTATCCCGAGATCAGCCCCAGCATTTT. Encoded protein: CASSLLSRDQPQHF.

V gene TRBV24-1 combines with J gene TRBJ2-1; tentative D call: TRBD2 (6 bases). The V end lost 5 bases, the J end lost 5 bases, and 12 bases lay between the germline ends. The CDR3 is made up of 14 amino acids. Germline V CDR1 and CDR2: KGHDR, SFDVKD. CDR3: CATSGAGKDNEQFF. DNA of the CDR3: TGTGCCACCAGTGGGGCGGGGAAAGACAATGAGCAGTTCTTC.

The gene calls are TRBV3-1 (or the pseudogene TRBV3-2) and TRBJ1-1, with 8 bases aligning to TRBD1. V shed 3 bases, J shed 5 bases, and the junction held 5 bases outside the gene matches. The CDR3 covers 14 residues. Germline lookup yields CDR1 LGHDT and CDR2 YNNKEL (reference sequence). This CDR3 is CASSQTGAKTEAFF. CDR3 coding DNA: TGTGCCAGCAGCCAGACAGGGGCGAAGACTGAAGCTTTCTTT.

This clone was observed a handful of times. This rearrangement joins TRBV9 to TRBJ1-1; D unclear. With 3 bases removed from V and 4 bases from J, the gap between germline ends came to 13 bases. Germline V gene lookup returns CDR1 SGDLS and CDR2 YYNGEE. The length of the CDR3 is 14 residues. The CDR3, as DNA: TGTGCCAGCAGCGCCACCAACAGCCCCACTGAAGCTTTCTTT. Translated: CASSATNSPTEAFF.

J is TRBJ2-5 and V is TRBV3-1 (or the pseudogene TRBV3-2); 13 nucleotides match TRBD2. Trimming took 4 bases from V and 1 from J; bases not matched to a gene: 3. Germline V gives CDR1 LGHDT, CDR2 YNNKEL (reference sequence). This CDR3 contains 16 residues. CDR3 sequence: CASSPGTSGVQETQYF. The CDR3 region has the DNA TGTGCCAGCAGCCCCGGGACTAGCGGGGTCCAAGAGACCCAGTACTTC.

The J gene is TRBJ1-5, the V gene TRBV2, with 9 bases identical to TRBD1. This CDR3 spans 15 amino acids. Germline V gene sequence: CDR1 SNHLY, CDR2 FYNNEI. J gave up 2 bases and V 5 bases, and 4 bases lay outside the gene matches. The CDR3 nucleotides are TGTGCCAGCAGTCCGGACAGGGGAGGCAATCAGCCCCAGCATTTT. The encoded protein is CASSPDRGGNQPQHF.

The genes are TRBV11-3 and TRBJ1-2; TRBD1 aligns across 8 bases. This CDR3 region has 16 residues. Trimming took 5 bases from V and 1 from J; bases not matched to a gene: 9. CDR1 is SGHNT and CDR2 is YENEEA in the germline V gene. This CDR3 is CASSHVLGQGNYGYTF. The CDR3 DNA is TGTGCCAGCAGCCACGTTTTAGGACAGGGTAACTATGGCTACACCTTC.

The chain uses TRBV11-2 and TRBJ2-1; a weak D match, TRBD1 (6 bases). This CDR3 is built from 14 residues. The V gene lost 3 bases and the J gene lost 4 bases, with 10 bases spanning the gap. Germline CDR1 SGHAT, CDR2 FQNNGV. CDR3 sequence (DNA): TGTGCCAGCAGCTTCCTAAGGGGGTACAATGAGCAGTTCTTC. This codes for CASSFLRGYNEQFF.

The chain uses TRBV24-1 and TRBJ1-5; no firm D call. CDR3 length equals 14 residues. CDR1 is KGHDR and CDR2 is SFDVKD in the germline V gene. V was clipped by 4 bases and J by 7 bases, with 13 bases between them. CDR3 bases: TGTGCCACCAGTGAATTCGGGAGTTCCCAGCCCCAGCATTTT. The encoded protein is CATSEFGSSQPQHF.

This chain links TRBV4-1 with TRBJ2-5; 7 nucleotides line up with TRBD2. V shed 2 bases and J 4 bases; nucleotides not matched to a gene: 10. Germline CDR1 reads MGHRA; CDR2 reads YSYEKL. CDR3 size: 16 residues. The CDR3 nucleotides read TGCGCCAGCAGCCAATGGGTTGTAGCGGGTCGAGAGACCCAGTACTTC. It is translated as CASSQWVVAGRETQYF.

The genes are TRBV5-1 and TRBJ1-1; possible D gene TRBD1, 5 bases. V was clipped by 4 bases and J by 1 base, with 11 bases between them. Germline values: CDR1 SGHRS, CDR2 YFSETQ. CDR3 length equals 14 residues. The CDR3: CASSPGGRNTEAFF. The DNA of the CDR3 is TGCGCCAGCAGCCCGGGGGGTCGGAACACTGAAGCTTTCTTT.

This clone has just one count. V is TRBV5-1 and J is TRBJ2-6; the match to TRBD2 covers 15 bases. V was clipped by 4 bases and J by 0 bases; unmatched bases: 2. Germline loops: CDR1 SGHRS, CDR2 YFSETQ. CDR3 length: 18 amino acids. In nucleotides, the CDR3 is TGCGCCAGCAGCCGGACTAGCGGGAGGGCCTCTGGGGCCAACGTCCTGACTTTC. Translation gives CASSRTSGRASGANVLTF.

V usage is TRBV7-3 and J usage is TRBJ2-1; tentatively, D is TRBD1 (5 bases). The CDR3 consists of 13 residues. The V end was cut by 2 bases, the J end by 8 bases, with 10 bases between. The germline CDR1 and CDR2 sequences are SGHTA and FQGTGA. The CDR3 bases are TGTGCCAGCAGCTTAGGGGCTTCGTATGAGCAGTTCTTC. Amino acids: CASSLGASYEQFF.

This chain links TRBV3-1 (or the pseudogene TRBV3-2) with TRBJ2-1, with unresolved D. The ends were cut back, 0 bases at V and 9 bases at J, with 6 bases in the middle. The CDR3 runs to 12 residues. Germline CDR1 LGHDT, CDR2 YNNKEL (reference sequence). CDR3 sequence (DNA): TGTGCCAGCAGCCAAGACCCCGGTGAGCAGTTCTTC. Protein: CASSQDPGEQFF.